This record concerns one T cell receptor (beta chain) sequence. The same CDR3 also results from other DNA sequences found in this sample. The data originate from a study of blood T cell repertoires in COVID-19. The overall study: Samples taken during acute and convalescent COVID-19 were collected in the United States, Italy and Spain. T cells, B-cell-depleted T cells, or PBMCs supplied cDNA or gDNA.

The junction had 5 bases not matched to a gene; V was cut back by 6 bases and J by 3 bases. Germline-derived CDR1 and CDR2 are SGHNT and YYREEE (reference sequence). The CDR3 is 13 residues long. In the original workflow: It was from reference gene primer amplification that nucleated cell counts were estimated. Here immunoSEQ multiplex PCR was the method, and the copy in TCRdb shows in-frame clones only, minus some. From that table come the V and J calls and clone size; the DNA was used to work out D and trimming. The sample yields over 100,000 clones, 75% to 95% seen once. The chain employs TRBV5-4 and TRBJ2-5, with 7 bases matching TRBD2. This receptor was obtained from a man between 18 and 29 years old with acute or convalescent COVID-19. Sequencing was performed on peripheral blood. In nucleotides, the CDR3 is TGTGCCAGCACCCTCCGGGGGGAAGAGACCCAGTACTTC. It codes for CASTLRGEETQYF.